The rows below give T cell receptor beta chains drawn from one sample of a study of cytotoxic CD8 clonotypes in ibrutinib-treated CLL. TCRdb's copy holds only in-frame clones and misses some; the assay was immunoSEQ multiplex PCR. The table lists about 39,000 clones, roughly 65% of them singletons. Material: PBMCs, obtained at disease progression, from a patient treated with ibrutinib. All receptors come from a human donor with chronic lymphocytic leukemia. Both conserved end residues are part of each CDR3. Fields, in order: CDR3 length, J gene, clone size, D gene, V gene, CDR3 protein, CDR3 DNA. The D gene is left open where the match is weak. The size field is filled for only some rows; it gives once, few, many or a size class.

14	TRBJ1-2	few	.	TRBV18	CASSPGQTNYGYTF	TGTGCCAGCTCACCAGGACAGACTAACTATGGCTACACCTTC
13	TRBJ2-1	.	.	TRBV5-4	CASSAQLAHEQFF	TGTGCCAGCAGCGCCCAGTTGGCCCATGAGCAGTTCTTC
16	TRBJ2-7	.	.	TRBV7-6	CASSLAGVVPTYEQYF	TGTGCCAGCAGCTTAGCCGGTGTGGTACCCACCTACGAGCAGTACTTC
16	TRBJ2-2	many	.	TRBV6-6	CASSRSTGTNTGELFF	TGTGCCAGCAGTCGATCTACAGGCACGAACACCGGGGAGCTGTTTTTT
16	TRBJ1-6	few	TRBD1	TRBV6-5	CASSYITGTGGWTLHF	TGTGCCAGCAGTTACATCACCGGGACAGGGGGTTGGACCCTCCACTTT
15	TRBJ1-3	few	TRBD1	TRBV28	CASSYTGGSGNTIYF	TGTGCCAGCAGTTACACAGGGGGGTCTGGAAACACCATATATTTT
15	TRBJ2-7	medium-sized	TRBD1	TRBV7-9	CASSHPGQRSYEQYF	TGTGCCAGCAGCCATCCGGGACAGAGATCCTACGAGCAGTACTTC
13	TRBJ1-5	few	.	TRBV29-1	CSVVEQNNQPQHF	TGCAGCGTTGTGGAACAGAACAATCAGCCCCAGCATTTT
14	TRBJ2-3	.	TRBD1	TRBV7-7	CASSLDRGTDTQYF	TGTGCTAGCAGCTTAGACAGGGGCACAGATACGCAGTATTTT
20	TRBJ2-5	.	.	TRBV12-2	CASRLAIRDTHNRDQETQYF	TGTGCAAGTCGCTTAGCCATCCGGGACACACACAATAGGGACCAAGAGACCCAGTACTTC
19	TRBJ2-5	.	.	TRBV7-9	CASSLWRVQGRTVGETQYF	TGTGCCAGCAGCTTATGGAGGGTACAGGGTAGGACAGTAGGAGAGACCCAGTACTTC
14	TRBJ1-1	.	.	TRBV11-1	CASRYRAMNTEAFF	TGTGCCAGCAGATACAGAGCCATGAACACTGAAGCTTTCTTT
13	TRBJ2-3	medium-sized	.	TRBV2	CASTDPSTDTQYF	TGTGCCAGCACCGACCCTAGCACAGATACGCAGTATTTT
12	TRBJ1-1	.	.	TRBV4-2	CASSQGRTEAFF	TGTGCCAGCAGCCAAGGACGGACTGAAGCTTTCTTT
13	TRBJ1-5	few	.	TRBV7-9	CASSGMGNQPQHF	TGTGCCAGCAGCGGGATGGGCAATCAGCCCCAGCATTTT
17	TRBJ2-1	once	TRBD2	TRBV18	CASSQRTSGSSYNEQFF	TGTGCCAGCTCACAGAGGACTAGCGGGAGCTCCTACAATGAGCAGTTCTTC
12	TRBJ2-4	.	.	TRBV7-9	CASTPSRDIQYF	TGTGCCAGCACCCCTTCACGGGACATTCAGTACTTC
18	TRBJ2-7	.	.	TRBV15	CATSRDVGRHGSSYEQYF	TGTGCCACCAGCAGAGATGTGGGCCGACATGGGAGCTCCTACGAGCAGTACTTC
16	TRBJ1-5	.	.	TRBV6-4	CASSDSPQGSGQPQHF	TGTGCCAGCAGTGACTCGCCACAGGGATCCGGTCAGCCCCAGCATTTT
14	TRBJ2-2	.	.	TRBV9	CASSVESTTGELFF	TGTGCCAGCAGCGTAGAGTCTACTACCGGGGAGCTGTTTTTT
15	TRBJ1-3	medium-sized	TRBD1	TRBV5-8	CASSFTGGGGNTIYF	TGTGCCAGCAGCTTCACAGGGGGTGGTGGAAACACCATATATTTT
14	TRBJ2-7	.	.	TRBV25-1	CASSDFPGHYEQYF	TGTGCCAGCAGTGATTTTCCAGGCCACTACGAGCAGTACTTC
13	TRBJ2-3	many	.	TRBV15	CATSSQSTDTQYF	TGTGCCACCAGCAGTCAAAGCACAGATACGCAGTATTTT
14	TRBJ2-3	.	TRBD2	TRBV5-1	CASSLTLAADTQYF	TGCGCCAGCAGCTTGACCCTAGCGGCAGATACGCAGTATTTT
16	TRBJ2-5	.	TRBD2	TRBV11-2	CASSLGTSGVLETQYF	TGTGCCAGCAGCTTAGGGACTAGCGGCGTTTTGGAGACCCAGTACTTC
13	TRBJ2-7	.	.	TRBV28	CASSLDPGREQYF	TGTGCCAGCAGCCTCGACCCGGGCAGAGAGCAGTACTTC
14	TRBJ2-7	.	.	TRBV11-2	CASSLRAGTGEQYF	TGTGCCAGCAGCTTACGGGCAGGTACGGGCGAGCAGTACTTC
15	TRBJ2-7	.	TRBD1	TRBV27	CASSYSGGHSYEQYF	TGTGCCAGCAGTTATTCAGGGGGCCACTCCTACGAGCAGTACTTC
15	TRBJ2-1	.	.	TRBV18	CASSPGRGNYNEQFF	TGTGCCAGCTCCCCAGGCAGGGGTAACTACAATGAGCAGTTCTTC
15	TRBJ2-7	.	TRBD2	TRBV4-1	CASSRLAGISYEQYF	TGCGCCAGCAGCCGACTAGCGGGGATATCCTACGAGCAGTACTTC
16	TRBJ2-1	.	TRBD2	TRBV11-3	CASSNEGLASYNEQFF	TGTGCCAGCAGCAACGAGGGACTAGCGAGTTACAATGAGCAGTTCTTC
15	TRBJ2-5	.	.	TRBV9	CASTSGAGLQETQYF	TGTGCCAGCACCTCAGGGGCGGGGCTGCAAGAGACCCAGTACTTC
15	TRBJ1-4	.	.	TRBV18	CASSPAPGENEKLFF	TGTGCCAGCTCACCGGCCCCGGGTGAGAATGAAAAACTGTTTTTT
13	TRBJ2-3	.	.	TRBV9	CASSVVDTDTQYF	TGTGCCAGCAGCGTCGTTGACACAGATACGCAGTATTTT
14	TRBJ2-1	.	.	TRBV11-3	CASSLVLATNEQFF	TGTGCCAGCAGCTTAGTCTTAGCGACCAATGAGCAGTTCTTC
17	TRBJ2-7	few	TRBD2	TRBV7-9	CASSPGLAGGLTYEQYF	TGTGCCAGCAGCCCTGGACTAGCGGGAGGTTTGACCTACGAGCAGTACTTC
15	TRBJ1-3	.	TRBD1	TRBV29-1	CSVGDRGFSGNTIYF	TGCAGCGTTGGAGACAGGGGATTCTCTGGAAACACCATATATTTT